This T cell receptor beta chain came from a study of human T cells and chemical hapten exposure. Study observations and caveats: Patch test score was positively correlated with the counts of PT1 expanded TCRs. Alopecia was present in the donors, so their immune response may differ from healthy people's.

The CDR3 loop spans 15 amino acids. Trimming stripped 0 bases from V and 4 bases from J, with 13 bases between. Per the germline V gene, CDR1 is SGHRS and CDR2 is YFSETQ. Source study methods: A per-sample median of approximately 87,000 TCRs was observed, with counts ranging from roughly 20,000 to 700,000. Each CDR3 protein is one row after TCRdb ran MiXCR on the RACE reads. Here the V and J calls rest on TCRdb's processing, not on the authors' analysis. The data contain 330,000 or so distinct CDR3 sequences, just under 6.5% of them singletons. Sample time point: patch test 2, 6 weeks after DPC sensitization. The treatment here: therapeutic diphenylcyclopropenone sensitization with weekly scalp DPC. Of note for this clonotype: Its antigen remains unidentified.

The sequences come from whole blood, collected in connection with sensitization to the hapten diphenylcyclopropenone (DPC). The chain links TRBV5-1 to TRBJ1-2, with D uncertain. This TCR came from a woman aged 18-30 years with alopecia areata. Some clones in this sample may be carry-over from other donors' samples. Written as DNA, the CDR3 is TGCGCCAGCAGCTTGGTCGGCTGGCGCGGCTATGGCTACACCTTC. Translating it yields CASSLVGWRGYGYTF.